This is a list of T cell receptor beta chains from one sample in a study of CD8 T cells in Susac syndrome. TCRdb re-called the immunoSEQ multiplex PCR reads with MiXCR, one entry per CDR3 protein. The repertoire includes about 240,000 distinct CDR3 sequences, almost 97% of them detected once, and approximately 0.094% sits in the top ten. The sample taken for sequencing was CD4+ T cells from PBMCs. The source of these receptors is a human donor with Susac syndrome. Both conserved end residues are part of each CDR3. Each record gives: D gene, V gene, J gene, CDR3 protein. D genes are given only for firm matches.

d_call: TRBD2; v_call: TRBV20-1; j_call: TRBJ2-1; cdr3_aa: CSARAPGGLAGSSYNEQFF
d_call: TRBD2; v_call: TRBV3-1; j_call: TRBJ2-1; cdr3_aa: CASSQSTSGSIEQFF
d_call: TRBD2; v_call: TRBV20-1; j_call: TRBJ2-5; cdr3_aa: CSARETGRGQTQYF
d_call: TRBD1; v_call: TRBV9; j_call: TRBJ2-4; cdr3_aa: CASSERTGGRNIQYF
d_call: -; v_call: TRBV24-1; j_call: TRBJ1-2; cdr3_aa: CATSRVGYGYTF
d_call: -; v_call: TRBV30; j_call: TRBJ2-3; cdr3_aa: CAWSRGTDTQYF
d_call: -; v_call: TRBV20-1; j_call: TRBJ2-5; cdr3_aa: CSASLDPQETQYF
d_call: TRBD2; v_call: TRBV29-1; j_call: TRBJ2-1; cdr3_aa: CSTSSGRGNEQFF
d_call: -; v_call: TRBV29-1; j_call: TRBJ2-7; cdr3_aa: CSVGTQGSYEQYF
d_call: -; v_call: TRBV9; j_call: TRBJ2-3; cdr3_aa: CASSAAPDSTDTQYF
d_call: -; v_call: TRBV12-3/TRBV12-4; j_call: TRBJ2-7; cdr3_aa: CASSLATGYEQYF
d_call: -; v_call: TRBV28; j_call: TRBJ1-2; cdr3_aa: CASSFLEARNYGYTF
d_call: TRBD1; v_call: TRBV2; j_call: TRBJ2-7; cdr3_aa: CASIPHVRQGTYEQYF
d_call: -; v_call: TRBV7-9; j_call: TRBJ1-1; cdr3_aa: CASSLGERNTEAFF
d_call: -; v_call: TRBV27; j_call: TRBJ2-2; cdr3_aa: CASRYSTGELFF
d_call: -; v_call: TRBV30; j_call: TRBJ1-1; cdr3_aa: CAWSLGSAMNTEAFF
d_call: -; v_call: TRBV18; j_call: TRBJ1-5; cdr3_aa: CASSPTENQPQHF
d_call: -; v_call: TRBV7-2; j_call: TRBJ2-7; cdr3_aa: CASSPPGLHYEQYF
d_call: TRBD1; v_call: TRBV4-2; j_call: TRBJ1-4; cdr3_aa: CASSQTTGRNEKLFF
d_call: -; v_call: TRBV29-1; j_call: TRBJ2-1; cdr3_aa: CSVEGLRELSYNEQFF
d_call: -; v_call: TRBV6-2/TRBV6-3; j_call: TRBJ2-1; cdr3_aa: CASSGLWDLNNEQFF
d_call: -; v_call: TRBV29-1; j_call: TRBJ2-2; cdr3_aa: CSVRGQMNTGELFF
d_call: TRBD2; v_call: TRBV9; j_call: TRBJ2-1; cdr3_aa: CASSVRRGTLPTGTRDNEQFF
d_call: -; v_call: TRBV12-3/TRBV12-4; j_call: TRBJ1-5; cdr3_aa: CASSLTRGNQPQHF
d_call: TRBD2; v_call: TRBV3-1; j_call: TRBJ2-1; cdr3_aa: CASSPLAGSSYNEQFF
d_call: -; v_call: TRBV30; j_call: TRBJ2-2; cdr3_aa: CAWSVVVDIWTGELFF
d_call: -; v_call: TRBV19; j_call: TRBJ1-1; cdr3_aa: CASRSGGLNTEAFF
d_call: -; v_call: TRBV9; j_call: TRBJ1-5; cdr3_aa: CASSVGRAAQPQHF
d_call: -; v_call: TRBV12-3/TRBV12-4; j_call: TRBJ1-5; cdr3_aa: CASTRQGRQPQHF
d_call: -; v_call: TRBV30; j_call: TRBJ2-1; cdr3_aa: CAWREVTGSSYNEQFF
d_call: TRBD2; v_call: TRBV11-1; j_call: TRBJ2-7; cdr3_aa: CASSFRTRTYEQYF
d_call: -; v_call: TRBV18; j_call: TRBJ1-2; cdr3_aa: CASSPAAQGYTF
d_call: TRBD1; v_call: TRBV18; j_call: TRBJ1-2; cdr3_aa: CASSPTGDYGYTF
d_call: -; v_call: TRBV28; j_call: TRBJ2-7; cdr3_aa: CASSLYYEQYF
d_call: -; v_call: TRBV9; j_call: TRBJ2-3; cdr3_aa: CASEPRGVGTDTQYF
d_call: -; v_call: TRBV13; j_call: TRBJ1-1; cdr3_aa: CASSLVGIYLNTEAFF
d_call: -; v_call: TRBV6-5; j_call: TRBJ2-1; cdr3_aa: CASGRSSYNEQFF
d_call: TRBD2; v_call: TRBV20-1; j_call: TRBJ2-7; cdr3_aa: CSASGGTSYEQYF
d_call: TRBD1; v_call: TRBV5-1; j_call: TRBJ2-3; cdr3_aa: CASSFPDRVDTQYF
d_call: -; v_call: TRBV30; j_call: TRBJ2-2; cdr3_aa: CAWSVRGQGELFF
d_call: -; v_call: TRBV29-1; j_call: TRBJ2-7; cdr3_aa: CSVVRGYEQYF
d_call: -; v_call: TRBV20-1; j_call: TRBJ1-3; cdr3_aa: CRAGSGNTIYF
d_call: -; v_call: TRBV30; j_call: TRBJ2-4; cdr3_aa: CAWSGSTGITAKNIQYF
d_call: -; v_call: TRBV5-8; j_call: TRBJ1-2; cdr3_aa: CASAEAPRTSGYTF
d_call: -; v_call: TRBV20-1; j_call: TRBJ1-1; cdr3_aa: CSARRNRQMNTEAFF
d_call: -; v_call: TRBV28; j_call: TRBJ1-1; cdr3_aa: CASNRGLYTEAFF
d_call: -; v_call: TRBV5-1; j_call: TRBJ1-2; cdr3_aa: CASSLVGRTYGYTF
d_call: -; v_call: TRBV7-3; j_call: TRBJ2-1; cdr3_aa: CASSLSTNLNEQFF
d_call: TRBD1; v_call: TRBV9; j_call: TRBJ1-2; cdr3_aa: CASSPRQAGQVGGYTF
d_call: TRBD1; v_call: TRBV10-3; j_call: TRBJ1-1; cdr3_aa: CAIRTGTGGMDTEAFF